This T cell receptor (beta chain) was profiled in a study of blood T cell repertoires in COVID-19. Looking at the study overall: Some COVID-19 samples were acute and others convalescent; all came from the United States, Italy and Spain. Sources were T cells, B-cell-depleted T cells, or PBMCs; the material itself was cDNA or gDNA.

The CDR3 is 16 amino acids. The ends were cut back, 5 bases at V and 4 bases at J, with 20 bases in the middle. CDR1 and CDR2 (germline): SGHAT, FQNNGV. Authors' analysis steps: Reference gene primers were amplified, and this amplification served to estimate nucleated cell counts. The table came from immunoSEQ multiplex PCR; TCRdb's copy has only in-frame clones and leaves some out. D and trimming were read from the DNA, whereas the V and J calls and clone size are those reported in that table. The data contain almost 55,000 clones, over 80% of them seen just once; the ten biggest clones take up about 3%.

V is TRBV11-2 and J is TRBJ1-2, with a weak D call TRBD1 (6 bases). The source material was peripheral blood. This TCR was sampled from a human donor in a cohort sampled during active COVID-19. The CDR3 DNA reads TGTGCCAGCAGCAACACCAGGGGACCCACCCCCTATGGCTACACCTTC. Translated: CASSNTRGPTPYGYTF.